The 5 T cell receptor beta chains listed next were all sequenced from one sample in a study of T cell responses to AZD1222 COVID-19 vaccine. TCRdb's copy holds only in-frame clones and misses some; the assay was immunoSEQ multiplex PCR. The table lists 95,000 to 150,000 clones, approximately 85% of them singletons. The source material was peripheral blood, sampled on day 0 of AZD1222 vaccination. These receptor sequences come from an adult in good health.

V gene TRBV5-1 combines with J gene TRBJ2-7; 9 bases are a match to TRBD1. V shed 4 bases and J 5 bases; nucleotides not matched to a gene: 7. The CDR3 consists of 14 residues. CDR1 is SGHRS, CDR2 YFSETQ, per germline. Here the CDR3 reads CASSPGQGTHEQYF. The CDR3 DNA follows: TGCGCCAGCAGCCCGGGACAGGGAACGCACGAGCAGTACTTC. Looking up the rest from reference TRBV5-1 and TRBJ2-7 gives the full variable domain: KAGVTQTPRYLIKTRGQQVTLSCSPISGHRSVSWYQQTPGQGLQFLFEYFSETQRNKGNFPGRFSGRQFSNSRSEMNVSTLELGDSALYLCASSPGQGTHEQYFGPGTRLTVT.

The V gene is TRBV28, the J gene TRBJ2-7; TRBD2 matches at 8 bases. CDR1 and CDR2 from the germline V gene are MDHEN and SYDVKM. The junction had 3 bases not matched to a gene; V was cut back by 0 bases and J by 5 bases. The CDR3 is made up of 14 amino acids. CDR3 nucleotide sequence: TGTGCCAGCAGTTTATGGCTAGCGGGCCACGAGCAGTACTTC. Translating it yields CASSLWLAGHEQYF.

The chain recombines TRBV5-1 with TRBJ1-4; 7 bases line up with TRBD1. The CDR3 runs to 15 residues. The V gene end was trimmed by 4 bases and the J gene end by 8 bases; junction bases not matched to a gene: 11. The germline V gene encodes CDR1 SGHRS and CDR2 YFSETQ. The CDR3 DNA reads as TGCGCCAGCAGCCCCAGACAGGGATTGGGGGAAAAACTGTTTTTT. It translates to CASSPRQGLGEKLFF.

V gene TRBV6-5 combines with J gene TRBJ1-5; 7 nucleotides match TRBD1. Germline V gene data show CDR1 as MNHEY and CDR2 as SVGAGI. This CDR3 is built from 15 residues. V lost 8 bases, J lost 5 bases, and 12 bases stayed unmatched. CDR3 in amino acids: CASSSTGVEYQPQHF. CDR3 in DNA: TGTGCCAGCTCTTCAACAGGGGTCGAGTATCAGCCCCAGCATTTT.

The V call is TRBV19, the J call TRBJ1-5; TRBD1 might be the D (5 bases). Trimming took 5 bases from V and 9 from J, leaving 20 bases between them. The CDR3 is made up of 15 amino acids. The germline V gene encodes CDR1 LNHDA and CDR2 SQIVND (reference sequence). The CDR3 bases are TGTGCCAGTAGTCGTACCGGGACCGGGAAATGGCCCCAGCATTTT. This sequence encodes CASSRTGTGKWPQHF.